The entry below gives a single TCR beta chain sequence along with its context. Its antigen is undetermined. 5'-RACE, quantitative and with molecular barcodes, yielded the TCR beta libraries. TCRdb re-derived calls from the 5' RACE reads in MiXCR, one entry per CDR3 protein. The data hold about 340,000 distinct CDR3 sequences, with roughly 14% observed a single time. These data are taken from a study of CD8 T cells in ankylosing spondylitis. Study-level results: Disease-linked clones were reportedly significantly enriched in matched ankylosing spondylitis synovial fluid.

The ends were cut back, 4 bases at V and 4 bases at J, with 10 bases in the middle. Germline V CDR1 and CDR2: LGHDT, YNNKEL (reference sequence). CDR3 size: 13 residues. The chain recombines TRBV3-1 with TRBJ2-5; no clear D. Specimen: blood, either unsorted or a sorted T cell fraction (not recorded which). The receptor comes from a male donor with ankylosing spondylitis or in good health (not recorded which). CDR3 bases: TGTGCCAGCAGCCTCCCTGCGCGAGAGACCCAGTACTTC. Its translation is CASSLPARETQYF.